This T cell receptor beta chain was retrieved from a study of post-analysis software for immune sequencing data. As for the study in general: Patients with relapsing-remitting, secondary progressive and progressive-relapsing multiple sclerosis courses were all represented.

This clonotype has just a few counts. Unique molecular identifiers were carried by the TCR beta cDNA libraries. Between 1 and 10 million T cells gave rise to around 500,000 cDNA molecules. MiXCR, applied by TCRdb to the PCR reads, yields one record per CDR3 protein. Here the sample spans some 800,000 distinct CDR3 sequences, around 46% being singletons. The receptor's source is a girl under 18 with multiple sclerosis. Material for sequencing was blood.

CDR3 residues: CASSEPWTGMETQYF. CDR3 nucleotide sequence: TGCGCCAGCAGTGAACCCTGGACAGGGATGGAGACCCAGTACTTC. The chain joins TRBV10-2 to TRBJ2-5, with 8 bases identical to TRBD1. Germline CDR1 and CDR2: WSHSY and SAAADI. The CDR3 runs 15 residues. V trimming: 3 bases; J trimming: 5 bases; junction bases outside the gene matches: 8.